Detailed here is one TCR beta chain. The sample comes from a study of blood T cell repertoires in COVID-19. Unmatched junction bases numbered 6, after V lost 3 bases and J lost 5 bases. The length of the CDR3 is 15 residues. Per the germline V gene, CDR1 is SGHTA and CDR2 is FQGNSA. As originally analysed: Reference gene primer amplification in the assay estimated nucleated cell counts. The repertoire was sequenced with immunoSEQ multiplex PCR; TCRdb's copy has only in-frame clones and lacks some. The V and J calls and clone size are taken from that table; D and trimming were inferred from the DNA. The sample gives about 250,000 clones, almost 85% of which show up once; less than 6.5% is in the top ten.

This clonotype was sampled from a man between 45 and 60 years old with COVID-19, enrolled during active disease. The chain carries TRBV7-2 and TRBJ2-3; 9 positions match TRBD2. Input material: peripheral blood. In DNA, the CDR3 is TGTGCCAGCAGCTTCAGCGGGGGGTTAGGAGATACGCAGTATTTT. Protein: CASSFSGGLGDTQYF.